Reported below is one TCR beta chain. Antigen unknown. Repertoires were generated with immunoSEQ multiplex PCR, while TCRdb's copy carries only in-frame clones and drops some. The table shows tens of thousands of clones, with around 92% occurring only once. This specimen comes from a study of OX40 agonist ivuxolimab in advanced cancers. Findings of the study overall: Expanded clones belonging to CD8+ T cells outnumbered, on average, those of CD4+.

The CDR3 loop spans 15 amino acids. CDR1 is SGHAT and CDR2 is FQDESV in the germline V gene (reference sequence). The germline V and J ends were trimmed by 5 bases and 0 bases, with 11 bases remaining between them. This TCR derives from an adult with an advanced solid tumor such as melanoma, head and neck, liver or kidney cancer. V gene TRBV11-1 combines with J gene TRBJ2-1; a possible D gene is TRBD2 (6 bases). The sequenced sample was CD4+ or CD8+ T cells sorted from blood, obtained in a trial of the OX40 agonist ivuxolimab. This chain's CDR3 is CASSVGTASYNEQFF. CDR3 nucleotide sequence: TGTGCCAGCAGCGTCGGGACTGCCTCCTACAATGAGCAGTTCTTC.